Given below is one T cell receptor (beta chain) in context. The target antigen is unknown. The data were taken from a study of T cells in localized non-small cell lung cancer. Here immunoSEQ multiplex PCR was the method, and the copy in TCRdb shows in-frame clones only, minus some. In the table there are over 30,000 clones, roughly 87% of which are singletons. Findings of the study overall: One tumor region alone was sequenced, and heterogeneity therefore remains possible. Longer overall survival was seen with higher T cell density measured in blood. Uninvolved adjacent lung, not tumor, had the highest T cell clonality. In adjacent lung, a median about 54 of the top 100 tumor clones were found.

CDR3 length equals 14 residues. Trimming shortened V by 3 bases and J by 1 base, and 10 bases separated the two germline ends. The V gene's germline CDR1 is MNHEY and CDR2 SMNVEV (reference sequence). The rearrangement uses TRBV27 and TRBJ2-7; no clear D. The sequencing used peripheral blood mononuclear cells, collected before any cancer treatment. The TCR sequence derives from a man aged 40 to 69 with stage III lung adenocarcinoma. The CDR3 loop is CASSLGLVSYEQYF. CDR3 nucleotides: TGTGCCAGCAGTTTGGGGTTGGTATCCTACGAGCAGTACTTC.